This is a list of T cell receptor beta chains from one sample in a study of T-cell reconstitution after alpha-beta-depleted transplantation in children. In TCRdb, the PCR reads were re-called with MiXCR into one record per CDR3 protein. This sample has 150,000 to 200,000 distinct CDR3 sequences; approximately 7% occur once, and the top ten carry over 2.5%. Sequencing used PBMCs from the stem cell graft donor, obtained from the stem cell graft. Receptor source: a human donor who donated a stem cell graft to a child with Wiskott-Aldrich syndrome. Both conserved end residues are part of each CDR3. The D gene is left open where the match is weak. Clone size is stated in some rows and not others, as once, few, many or a class when expanded.

size	J	V	D	length	DNA	CDR3
many	TRBJ1-1	TRBV29-1	-	12	TGCAGCGTTGACAGGGTTAACACTGAAGCTTTCTTT	CSVDRVNTEAFF
many	TRBJ2-7	TRBV6-1	-	13	TGTGCCAGCAGCGCTTACCGGGACTACGAGCAGTACTTC	CASSAYRDYEQYF
many	TRBJ2-4	TRBV5-1	-	14	TGCGCCAGCAGCTTGTACGGAGCCAAAAACATTCAGTACTTC	CASSLYGAKNIQYF
many	TRBJ2-5	TRBV6-2/TRBV6-3	-	14	TGTGCCAGCAGTCCATTGACGGTCCAAGAGACCCAGTACTTC	CASSPLTVQETQYF
-	TRBJ1-4	TRBV5-1	-	16	TGCGCCAGCAGCTCCGGGGGTCGCGGGGGTAGCGAAAAACTGTTTTTT	CASSSGGRGGSEKLFF
many	TRBJ2-1	TRBV10-3	TRBD2	13	TGTGCCATGAAAGCACTAGCGGGCCATGAGCAGTTCTTC	CAMKALAGHEQFF
many	TRBJ2-3	TRBV4-2	TRBD2	15	TGTGCCAGCAGCCAAGATACAGCGGGGGGGCCATTTAGGTATTTT	CASSQDTAGGPFRYF
many	TRBJ1-2	TRBV7-9	TRBD1	16	TGTGCCAGCAGCCTCAATCGGACAGGGGGAGGTTATGGCTACACCTTC	CASSLNRTGGGYGYTF
many	TRBJ2-3	TRBV12-3/TRBV12-4	TRBD2	16	TGTGCCAGCAGTTCCCCTAGCGGGAGCGCGGGGGATACGCAGTATTTT	CASSSPSGSAGDTQYF
many	TRBJ1-3	TRBV6-5	-	14	TGTGCCAGCAGGTCCATGAGGTCTGGAAACACCATATATTTT	CASRSMRSGNTIYF
many	TRBJ2-3	TRBV20-1	-	14	TGCAGTGCTCGGCGAATCCGGGTAGGAGATACGCAGTATTTT	CSARRIRVGDTQYF
many	TRBJ2-1	TRBV6-2/TRBV6-3	TRBD2	17	TGTGCCAGCAGTGATCCTGGGCTAGCGGGACCTTACAATGAGCAGTTCTTC	CASSDPGLAGPYNEQFF
many	TRBJ2-6	TRBV6-5	-	16	TGTGCCAGCAGTTACGTACGGAACTCTGGGGCCAACGTCCTGACTTTC	CASSYVRNSGANVLTF
-	TRBJ2-2	TRBV12-3/TRBV12-4	-	16	TGTGCCAGCAGTTTAGAGCTGGGTGGAGGAACCGGGGAGCTGTTTTTT	CASSLELGGGTGELFF
-	TRBJ2-5	TRBV20-1	-	13	TGCAGTGCGCCCCTGACAGGTCAAGAGACCCAGTACTTC	CSAPLTGQETQYF
many	TRBJ2-2	TRBV20-1	TRBD2	15	TGCAGTGCTAGAGATGCGGGGGGCCACACCGGGGAGCTGTTTTTT	CSARDAGGHTGELFF
-	TRBJ2-5	TRBV3-1	-	12	TGTGCCAGCAGCCACAGGGGTCAGACCCAGTACTTC	CASSHRGQTQYF
-	TRBJ2-7	TRBV30	TRBD1	15	TGTGCCTGGAGTTCTACCGGGACAGGGGGCTACGAGCAGTACTTC	CAWSSTGTGGYEQYF
many	TRBJ2-7	TRBV7-8	TRBD2	15	TGTGCCAGCAGCTTCCGCTCCGGGACTAGCGTCGAGCAGTACTTC	CASSFRSGTSVEQYF
-	TRBJ2-1	TRBV13	TRBD1	15	TGTGCCAGCAGCCACCGGGACAGGAGATACAATGAACAGTTCTTC	CASSHRDRRYNEQFF
many	TRBJ2-3	TRBV7-8	TRBD2	17	TGTGCCAGCAGCTTGAGCCTAGGTCTAGCGGGATGGGATACGCAGTATTTT	CASSLSLGLAGWDTQYF
many	TRBJ2-5	TRBV6-2/TRBV6-3	-	14	TGTGCCAGCGGACTCCCCCGTGGAAAAGAGACCCAGTACTTC	CASGLPRGKETQYF
many	TRBJ2-1	TRBV4-1	-	13	TGCGCCAGCAGCCGGGACTTCTACAATGAGCAGTTCTTC	CASSRDFYNEQFF
many	TRBJ1-2	TRBV5-6	-	15	TGTGCCAGCAGCTTGCTCTCAGGGATGAACTATGGCTACACCTTC	CASSLLSGMNYGYTF
-	TRBJ1-4	TRBV4-1	-	14	TGCGCCAGCAGCGTCGGACAGCAGGACGAAAAACTGTTTTTT	CASSVGQQDEKLFF
many	TRBJ2-7	TRBV28	-	12	TGTGCCAGCAGTACACAGACGGACGAGCAGTACTTC	CASSTQTDEQYF
many	TRBJ1-6	TRBV10-3	TRBD1	15	TGTGCCATCAGTCCCGGGGACAGGATTAATTCACCCCTCCACTTT	CAISPGDRINSPLHF
many	TRBJ2-7	TRBV5-1	TRBD1	14	TGCGCCAGCAGCGTCGGACAGGGACCCTACGAGCAGTACTTC	CASSVGQGPYEQYF
many	TRBJ2-3	TRBV7-6	-	18	TGTGCCAGCAGCCTGCCCCCCACAGGCAGGTCGTCAACAGATACGCAGTATTTT	CASSLPPTGRSSTDTQYF